This entry is about one TCR beta chain. The CDR3 is 15 residues long. V gave up 6 bases and J gave up 9 bases, with 24 bases separating them. CDR1 and CDR2 from the germline V gene are DFQATT and SNEGSKA (reference sequence). TCRdb re-called the RT-PCR reads through MiXCR, storing one row per CDR3 protein. The sample includes hundreds of thousands of distinct CDR3 sequences, 11% to 15% of them seen just once. V and J are TRBV20-1 and TRBJ2-1; no firm D call. The sample consisted of memory CD4+ T cells from blood. This TCR was sampled from a female donor in good health, serving as a healthy control. The CDR3 DNA reads TGCAGTGCCCCGGCGCGAGCAAAAAACTCCATTGAGCAGTTCTTC. This codes for CSAPARAKNSIEQFF.